This is a list of T cell receptor beta chains from one sample in a study of T cells in Graves' hyperthyroidism and ophthalmopathy. TCRdb redid the calling of the multiplex PCR reads with MiXCR, one entry per CDR3 protein. The profile covers roughly 420,000 distinct CDR3 sequences, with less than 20% appearing a single time and around 14% taken by the ten largest. The sample comprised blood. These receptors all stem from a woman aged 18-29 years with Graves' hyperthyroidism. The CDR3 runs from the conserved cysteine through the conserved F or W. Each record gives: D gene, J gene, V gene, clone size, CDR3 protein, CDR3 DNA. D genes are given only for firm matches. Clone size is not always given. Where it is, it says once, few, many or a class for expanded clones.

d_call: TRBD2; j_call: TRBJ2-7; v_call: TRBV4-1; clone_size: NA; cdr3_aa: CASSRLAGGPGEQYF; cdr3_nt: TGCGCCAGCAGCCGACTAGCGGGAGGGCCCGGAGAGCAGTACTTC
d_call: TRBD1; j_call: TRBJ2-3; v_call: TRBV11-3; clone_size: many; cdr3_aa: CASSSRTGVGSTDTQYF; cdr3_nt: TGTGCCAGCAGCTCTCGGACAGGGGTGGGGAGCACAGATACGCAGTATTTT
d_call: NA; j_call: TRBJ2-1; v_call: TRBV11-2; clone_size: many; cdr3_aa: CASSSWGGIFNEQFF; cdr3_nt: TGTGCCAGCAGCTCGTGGGGCGGGATCTTCAATGAGCAGTTCTTC
d_call: NA; j_call: TRBJ1-1; v_call: TRBV6-1; clone_size: many; cdr3_aa: CASSYLAGLPNTEAFF; cdr3_nt: TGTGCCAGCAGTTACCTTGCCGGACTCCCGAACACTGAAGCTTTCTTT
d_call: TRBD1; j_call: TRBJ2-7; v_call: TRBV12-3/TRBV12-4; clone_size: many; cdr3_aa: CASSLASGQPYEQYF; cdr3_nt: TGTGCCAGCAGTTTAGCCTCGGGACAGCCCTACGAGCAGTACTTC
d_call: NA; j_call: TRBJ2-6; v_call: TRBV10-3; clone_size: NA; cdr3_aa: CGARSGANVLTF; cdr3_nt: TGTGGTGCGAGGTCTGGGGCCAACGTCCTGACTTTC
d_call: NA; j_call: TRBJ1-1; v_call: TRBV7-9; clone_size: many; cdr3_aa: CASSLNRGHGAFF; cdr3_nt: TGTGCCAGCAGCTTGAATCGGGGGCATGGAGCTTTCTTT
d_call: NA; j_call: TRBJ2-1; v_call: TRBV12-3/TRBV12-4; clone_size: many; cdr3_aa: CASSFPGSYNEQFF; cdr3_nt: TGTGCCAGCAGTTTCCCGGGGTCCTACAATGAGCAGTTCTTC
d_call: TRBD2; j_call: TRBJ2-7; v_call: TRBV6-1; clone_size: NA; cdr3_aa: CASSEEAGGRTYEQYF; cdr3_nt: TGTGCCAGCAGTGAAGAGGCGGGGGGGCGGACGTACGAGCAGTACTTC
d_call: NA; j_call: TRBJ2-7; v_call: TRBV9; clone_size: NA; cdr3_aa: CASSETGNFYEQYF; cdr3_nt: TGTGCCAGCAGCGAGACAGGCAACTTCTACGAGCAGTACTTC
d_call: NA; j_call: TRBJ2-7; v_call: TRBV6-2/TRBV6-3; clone_size: many; cdr3_aa: CASSNNQEQYF; cdr3_nt: TGTGCCAGCAGCAACAACCAGGAGCAGTACTTC
d_call: NA; j_call: TRBJ2-7; v_call: TRBV12-3/TRBV12-4; clone_size: NA; cdr3_aa: CASSPRPASGEQYF; cdr3_nt: TGTGCCAGCAGTCCGCGACCGGCGTCCGGCGAGCAGTACTTC
d_call: NA; j_call: TRBJ2-1; v_call: TRBV7-3; clone_size: many; cdr3_aa: CASSLKGGPNNEQFF; cdr3_nt: TGTGCCAGCAGCTTAAAAGGAGGGCCAAACAATGAGCAGTTCTTC
d_call: NA; j_call: TRBJ2-7; v_call: TRBV28; clone_size: many; cdr3_aa: CASSPGRNYEQYF; cdr3_nt: TGTGCCAGCAGCCCCGGACGGAACTACGAGCAGTACTTC
d_call: NA; j_call: TRBJ2-3; v_call: TRBV24-1; clone_size: NA; cdr3_aa: CATSDSQVLTQYF; cdr3_nt: TGTGCCACCAGTGATTCCCAGGTCCTGACGCAGTATTTT
d_call: NA; j_call: TRBJ1-1; v_call: TRBV15; clone_size: many; cdr3_aa: CATSRGVSMNTEAFF; cdr3_nt: TGTGCCACCAGCAGAGGAGTATCTATGAACACTGAAGCTTTCTTT
d_call: NA; j_call: TRBJ1-1; v_call: TRBV2; clone_size: NA; cdr3_aa: CASRLAGETEAFF; cdr3_nt: TGTGCCAGCAGGTTAGCAGGGGAAACTGAAGCTTTCTTT